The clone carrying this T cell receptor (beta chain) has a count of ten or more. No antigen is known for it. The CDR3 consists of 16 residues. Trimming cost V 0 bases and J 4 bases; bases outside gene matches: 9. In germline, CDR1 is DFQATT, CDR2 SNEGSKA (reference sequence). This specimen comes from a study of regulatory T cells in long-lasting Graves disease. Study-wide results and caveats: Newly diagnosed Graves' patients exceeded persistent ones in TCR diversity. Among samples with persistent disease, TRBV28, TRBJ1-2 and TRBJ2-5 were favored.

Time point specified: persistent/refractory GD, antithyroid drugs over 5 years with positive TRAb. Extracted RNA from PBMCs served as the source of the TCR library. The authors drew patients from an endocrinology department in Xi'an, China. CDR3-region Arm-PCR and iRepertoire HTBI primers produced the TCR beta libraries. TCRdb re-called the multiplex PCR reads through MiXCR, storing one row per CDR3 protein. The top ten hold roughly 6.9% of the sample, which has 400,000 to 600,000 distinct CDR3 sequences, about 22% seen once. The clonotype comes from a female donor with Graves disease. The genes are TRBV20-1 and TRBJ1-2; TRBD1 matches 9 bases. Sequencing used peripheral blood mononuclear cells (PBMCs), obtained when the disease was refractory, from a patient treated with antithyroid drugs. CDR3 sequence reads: CSARDAQGAKGYGYTF. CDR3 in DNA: TGCAGTGCTAGAGACGCACAGGGGGCAAAGGGCTATGGCTACACCTTC.